The 23 T cell receptor beta chains given below trace back to one sample, sequenced in a study of blood T cell repertoires in COVID-19. Sequencing used immunoSEQ multiplex PCR; TCRdb keeps in-frame clones, though not all of them. Counted here are approximately 290,000 clones, 80% to 85% occurring once; the ten biggest clones make up around a sixth. The sequenced material came from peripheral blood. All receptors derive from a person between 65 and 80 years old with COVID-19, enrolled during active disease.

The chain combines TRBV3-1 (or the pseudogene TRBV3-2) with TRBJ1-5, with unresolved D. The V and J ends lost 4 bases and 5 bases respectively, with 15 bases between them. Germline values: CDR1 LGHDT, CDR2 YNNKEL (reference sequence). The CDR3 is 15 amino acids. CDR3 loop: CASSLGVFGDQPQHF. CDR3 DNA sequence: TGTGCCAGCAGCCTCGGGGTGTTCGGTGATCAGCCCCAGCATTTT.

As to this clone: At one boundary the junction diverges from the germline segment, which might be a read error. This rearrangement joins TRBV11-2 to TRBJ2-5; possible D gene TRBD1, 5 bases. In germline, CDR1 is SGHAT, CDR2 FQNNGV. This CDR3 has 14 amino acids. The CDR3 loop reads CASSFPGSQEAQYF. The CDR3 bases are TGTGCCAGCAGCTTTCCAGGGTCCCAAGAGGCCCAGTACTTC. Combining the CDR3 with reference TRBV11-2 and TRBJ2-5 gives the whole variable domain EAGVAQSPRYKIIEKRQSVAFWCNPISGHATLYWYQQILGQGPKLLIQFQNNGVVDDSQLPKDRFSAERLKGVDSTLKIQPAKLEDSAVYLCASSFPGSQEAQYFGPGTRLLVL.

The rearrangement links TRBV7-2 to TRBJ2-5; 10 bases are a match to TRBD2. V gave up 10 bases and J gave up 5 bases; unmatched junction bases: 13. Germline V gene lookup returns CDR1 SGHTA and CDR2 FQGNSA. The CDR3 is 15 amino acids. The CDR3 DNA is TGTGCCACCTCAGGGCAGCGGGGGGGCAGGGAGACCCAGTACTTC. It is translated as CATSGQRGGRETQYF.

This chain links TRBV28 with TRBJ1-3, with D maybe TRBD1 (5 bases). Per the germline V gene, CDR1 is MDHEN and CDR2 is SYDVKM. The V gene lost 7 bases and the J gene lost 1 base, with 14 bases spanning the gap. This CDR3 comprises 15 residues. Here the CDR3 reads CASTAGLESGNTIYF. CDR3 in DNA: TGTGCCAGCACGGCGGGGCTCGAGTCTGGAAACACCATATATTTT.

The V gene is TRBV19, the J gene TRBJ1-5; TRBD1 aligns across 8 bases. Germline-derived CDR1 and CDR2 are LNHDA and SQIVND (reference sequence). Trimming cost V 6 bases and J 5 bases; bases outside gene matches: 6. This CDR3 is built from 14 residues. DNA of the CDR3: TGTGCCAGTAGAACAGGGGGTGATTATCAGCCCCAGCATTTT. This sequence encodes CASRTGGDYQPQHF.

CDR3 nucleotides: TGTGCCAGCAGCCCGTTCTGGACAGGGGGCGTTACTGGGGCCAACGTCCTGACTTTC. It codes for CASSPFWTGGVTGANVLTF. This chain joins TRBV28 and TRBJ2-6, with 11 nucleotides matching TRBD1. CDR3 length: 19 residues. Germline loops: CDR1 MDHEN, CDR2 SYDVKM. V gave up 6 bases and J gave up 2 bases; unmatched junction bases: 12. The full variable domain, with the rest looked up from reference TRBV28 and TRBJ2-6, is DVKVTQSSRYLVKRTGEKVFLECVQDMDHENMFWYRQDPGLGLRLIYFSYDVKMKEKGDIPEGYSVSREKKERFSLILESASTNQTSMYLCASSPFWTGGVTGANVLTFGAGSRLTVL.

The chain employs TRBV7-9 and TRBJ2-2; D perhaps matches TRBD2 (6 bases). V was cut by 11 bases and J by 7 bases, with 23 bases left in between. Germline CDR1 is SEHNR and CDR2 is FQNEAQ (reference sequence). The CDR3 covers 15 residues. The CDR3 reads CAYISGRAINGELFF. The CDR3 coding sequence is TGTGCCTATATTAGCGGTAGGGCTATCAACGGGGAGCTGTTTTTT.

The V gene is TRBV15, the J gene TRBJ1-3, with a weak D call TRBD1 (5 bases). The CDR3 has 16 residues. Germline V gene sequence: CDR1 LNHNV, CDR2 YYDKDF (reference sequence). V was trimmed by 5 bases and J by 0 bases, leaving 14 bases between them. The CDR3 DNA reads TGTGCCACCAGCGGCCAGACAGCGTACTCTGGAAACACCATATATTTT. It codes for CATSGQTAYSGNTIYF.

A single count supports this clone. The chain employs TRBV7-9 and TRBJ2-1; 9 nucleotides agree with TRBD2. V dropped 8 bases and J dropped 6; count of bases not matched to a gene: 8. The CDR3 consists of 14 residues. Per germline, CDR1 SEHNR and CDR2 FQNEAQ (reference sequence). In nucleotides, the CDR3 is TGTGCCAGCCGACCGGCGGGGGGGGGCAATGAGCAGTTCTTC. Protein: CASRPAGGGNEQFF.

The V and J genes are TRBV2 and TRBJ1-6; 8 bases fit TRBD1. Germline-derived CDR1 and CDR2 are SNHLY and FYNNEI. The CDR3 has 15 residues. J lost 13 bases, V lost 4 bases, and 12 bases had no gene match. The CDR3 is CASSGAGGFVGPLHF. The DNA for the CDR3 is TGTGCCAGCAGTGGGGCAGGGGGCTTTGTAGGTCCCCTCCACTTT.

This chain uses TRBV7-2 with TRBJ1-2, with a tentative D call TRBD1 (5 bases). CDR1 is SGHTA and CDR2 is FQGNSA in the germline V gene. With 7 bases removed from V and 5 bases from J, the gap between germline ends came to 20 bases. This CDR3 is built from 15 residues. CDR3 in amino acids: CASILDVGAAYGYTF. For the CDR3, the DNA is TGTGCCAGCATCCTAGATGTAGGGGCAGCATATGGCTACACCTTC. Full variable domain (rest looked up from reference TRBV7-2 and TRBJ1-2): GAGVSQSPSNKVTEKGKDVELRCDPISGHTALYWYRQSLGQGLEFLIYFQGNSAPDKSGLPSDRFSAERTGGSVSTLTIQRTQQEDSAVYLCASILDVGAAYGYTFGSGTRLTVV.

The chain joins TRBV7-8 to TRBJ1-3, with a possible D match to TRBD1 (6 bases). V gave up 5 bases and J gave up 0 bases, with 17 bases separating them. There are 17 residues in the CDR3. CDR1 and CDR2 (germline): SGHVS, FQNEAQ. CDR3 DNA: TGTGCCAGCAGCCCCCGGCCTCGACAGGTCTCTGGAAACACCATATATTTT. This codes for CASSPRPRQVSGNTIYF.

This chain uses TRBV5-1 with TRBJ2-1; 10 nucleotides align to TRBD2. Trimming removed 1 base from V and 4 bases from J; junction bases left unmatched: 2. This CDR3 has 15 amino acids. Germline lookup yields CDR1 SGHRS and CDR2 YFSETQ. CDR3 loop: CASSLSSGSYNEQFF. The DNA of the CDR3 is TGCGCCAGCAGCTTGTCTAGCGGGAGTTACAATGAGCAGTTCTTC.

This clone was detected only once. The CDR3 here is CASSQVLGNTIYF. The CDR3 DNA sequence: TGCGCCAGCAGCCAAGTATTGGGAAACACCATATATTTT. The chain links TRBV4-1 to TRBJ1-3; no firm D call. V was pared by 1 base and J by 4 bases, with 5 bases between. CDR1 MGHRA and CDR2 YSYEKL come from the germline V gene. The CDR3 has 13 amino acids.

The chain links TRBV5-1 to TRBJ2-5, with D perhaps matching TRBD2 (5 bases). V was pared by 1 base and J by 4 bases, with 8 bases between. CDR1 is SGHRS, CDR2 YFSETQ, per germline. The CDR3 consists of 13 residues. Here the CDR3 reads CASSLSLAETQYF. The CDR3 DNA follows: TGCGCCAGCAGCTTGAGTCTAGCAGAGACCCAGTACTTC.

This clone has just one count. The CDR3 loop reads CASSYSIGQGGLHF. The CDR3 region has the DNA TGTGCCAGCAGTTACTCGATAGGCCAGGGTGGCCTCCACTTT. V is TRBV6-5 and J is TRBJ1-6; perhaps TRBD1 as D (5 bases). CDR3 size: 14 residues. Germline V gene lookup returns CDR1 MNHEY and CDR2 SVGAGI. The V and J ends lost 0 bases and 15 bases respectively, with 15 bases between them.

This chain connects TRBV11-2 to TRBJ2-2, with TRBD2 matching over 7 bases. CDR3 size: 17 residues. Germline V gives CDR1 SGHAT, CDR2 FQNNGV. Trimming cost V 2 bases and J 0 bases; bases outside gene matches: 6. The CDR3 loop is CASSLSGGTSNTGELFF. CDR3 DNA: TGTGCCAGCAGCTTATCCGGGGGGACGTCGAACACCGGGGAGCTGTTTTTT.

The chain combines TRBV6-6 with TRBJ2-1; TRBD2 aligns across 15 bases. The CDR3 loop spans 17 amino acids. With V trimmed by 5 bases and J by 11 bases, 13 bases remained unmatched. Germline V gene data show CDR1 as MNHNY and CDR2 as SVGAGI (reference sequence). CDR3: CASSPDPGTSGRNQQFF. For the CDR3, the DNA is TGTGCCAGCAGTCCAGATCCAGGGACTAGCGGGAGGAACCAGCAGTTCTTC.

The rearrangement uses TRBV3-1 (or the pseudogene TRBV3-2) and TRBJ2-5, with 9 nucleotides matching TRBD1. The germline V gene has CDR1 LGHDT and CDR2 YNNKEL (reference sequence). The CDR3 length is 15 residues. V shed 2 bases and J 4 bases; nucleotides not matched to a gene: 5. The CDR3 sequence: CASSQRGTGLETQYF. As DNA, the CDR3 is TGTGCCAGCAGCCAACGCGGGACAGGGTTAGAGACCCAGTACTTC.

The rearrangement joins TRBV10-3 to TRBJ1-1, with D possibly being TRBD1 (5 bases). Trimming took 6 bases from V and 7 from J, leaving 15 bases between them. This CDR3 spans 13 amino acids. Germline CDR1 reads ENHRY; CDR2 reads SYGVKD. In DNA, the CDR3 is TGTGCCATCAGGGAACAGGTTCCCTTTGAAGCTTTCTTT. Residues: CAIREQVPFEAFF.

Here the CDR3 DNA reads TGTGCCACAACTCAGATCCGGGCCTACGAGCAGTACTTC. Translation gives CATTQIRAYEQYF. The chain uses TRBV10-3 and TRBJ2-7; D gene ambiguous. Per germline, CDR1 ENHRY and CDR2 SYGVKD. CDR3 length: 13 amino acids. The germline V and J ends were trimmed by 10 bases and 2 bases, with 15 bases remaining between them.

The genes are TRBV6-2 or TRBV6-3 and TRBJ2-3, with D tentatively TRBD2 (5 bases). CDR1 MNHEY and CDR2 SVGEGT come from the germline V gene. The CDR3 extends over 15 amino acids. V was trimmed by 2 bases and J by 6 bases, leaving 15 bases between them. The chain's CDR3 is CASSYGSSYSDTQYF. The CDR3 region has the DNA TGTGCCAGCAGTTACGGGTCTAGCTACTCCGATACGCAGTATTTT.

The chain employs TRBV27 and TRBJ2-2; D perhaps matches TRBD1 (5 bases). In germline, CDR1 is MNHEY, CDR2 SMNVEV (reference sequence). Trimming stripped 5 bases from V and 5 bases from J, with 21 bases between. This CDR3 contains 17 residues. CDR3 nucleotides: TGTGCCAGCAGTACGCTTCAGGGCGGCGGTGGGACCGGGGAGCTGTTTTTT. It translates to CASSTLQGGGGTGELFF.